This entry lists 29 T cell receptor beta chains sequenced from one sample in a study of cytomegalovirus exposure and HLA in healthy donors. Method: immunoSEQ multiplex PCR; TCRdb's copy keeps in-frame clones and lacks some. The sample comprises 150,000 to 200,000 clones, around nine tenths of which are singletons, and 4% to 5% rests with the top ten. Sequencing was performed on PBMCs. The receptors shown here come from a man younger than 35 in good health and CMV-seropositive.

This chain links TRBV5-5 with TRBJ2-7; 11 bases map to TRBD1. Germline V gene data show CDR1 as SGHKS and CDR2 as YYEKEE (reference sequence). V lost 0 bases and J lost 7; bases outside the gene matches: 6. This CDR3 has 15 amino acids. DNA of the CDR3: TGTGCCAGCAGCTTGGAGGGGACAGGGGGTTCGGAGCAGTACTTC. Protein product: CASSLEGTGGSEQYF.

This rearrangement joins TRBV28 to TRBJ2-7, with 15 bases aligning to TRBD2. With V trimmed by 3 bases and J by 5 bases, 11 bases remained unmatched. This CDR3 is 18 amino acids long. CDR1 and CDR2 (germline): MDHEN, SYDVKM. CDR3 DNA sequence: TGTGCCAGCAGTTTTCGGACTAGCGGGAGGGCAGTTATACACGAGCAGTACTTC. Amino acids: CASSFRTSGRAVIHEQYF.

This rearrangement joins TRBV28 to TRBJ2-7, with 7 bases that match TRBD1. The CDR3 runs to 13 residues. In germline, CDR1 is MDHEN, CDR2 SYDVKM. The V and J ends lost 8 bases and 1 base, in that order; junction bases with no gene match: 5. CDR3 sequence: CASVRQGSYEQYF. The CDR3 nucleotides read TGTGCCAGCGTGAGACAGGGATCCTACGAGCAGTACTTC.

The chain carries TRBV5-1 and TRBJ2-1, with D maybe TRBD1 (7 bases). Trimming shortened V by 1 base and J by 2 bases, and 13 bases separated the two germline ends. The V gene's germline CDR1 is SGHRS and CDR2 YFSETQ. This CDR3 contains 16 residues. CDR3 nucleotides: TGCGCCAGCAGCTTGATCGGCGGGACAGCCTACAATGAGCAGTTCTTC. This translates into CASSLIGGTAYNEQFF.

This chain joins TRBV7-9 and TRBJ2-3; D perhaps matches TRBD2 (6 bases). The CDR3 is made up of 15 amino acids. Germline assignment: CDR1 SEHNR and CDR2 FQNEAQ (reference sequence). The germline V and J ends were trimmed by 4 bases and 0 bases, with 11 bases remaining between them. CDR3 protein: CASSWDLASTDTQYF. The DNA for the CDR3 is TGTGCCAGCAGCTGGGACTTGGCTAGCACAGATACGCAGTATTTT. Complete variable domain (other parts from reference TRBV7-9 and TRBJ2-3): DTGVSQNPRHKITKRGQNVTFRCDPISEHNRLYWYRQTLGQGPEFLTYFQNEAQLEKSRLLSDRFSAERPKGSFSTLEIQRTEQGDSAMYLCASSWDLASTDTQYFGPGTRLTVL.

V and J are TRBV18 and TRBJ2-5; the match to TRBD2 covers 10 bases. The V segment lost 1 base and the J segment 4 bases; nucleotides outside the gene matches: 3. This CDR3 contains 15 residues. Germline loops: CDR1 KGHSH, CDR2 LQKENI. CDR3 nucleotides: TGTGCCAGCTCACCACGGGTAGCGGGAGGAGAGACCCAGTACTTC. Translated, it gives CASSPRVAGGETQYF.

The chain carries TRBV6-1 and TRBJ2-7, with D hard to call. There are 14 residues in the CDR3. Germline V gives CDR1 MNHNS, CDR2 SASEGT. V gave up 2 bases and J gave up 5 bases, with 13 bases separating them. This CDR3 is CASSELRGLDEQYF. In DNA form, the CDR3 reads TGTGCCAGCAGTGAATTAAGAGGTTTGGACGAGCAGTACTTC.

The V call is TRBV5-4, the J call TRBJ2-3, with D possibly matching TRBD2 (6 bases). Germline V gene sequence: CDR1 SGHNT, CDR2 YYREEE (reference sequence). CDR3 size: 15 residues. The V gene lost 1 base and the J gene lost 1 base, with 10 bases spanning the gap. This CDR3 is CASSLKWEGTDTQYF. CDR3 sequence (DNA): TGTGCCAGCAGCTTGAAGTGGGAGGGCACAGATACGCAGTATTTT.

The chain combines TRBV28 with TRBJ2-5; 12 positions match TRBD2. From germline, CDR1 is MDHEN and CDR2 SYDVKM. This CDR3 has 18 amino acids. Trimming removed 2 bases from V and 7 bases from J; junction bases left unmatched: 14. The CDR3 loop reads CASSLPPSTSGSRGTQYF. In nucleotides, the CDR3 is TGTGCCAGCAGTTTACCCCCCTCGACTAGCGGGAGCCGAGGGACCCAGTACTTC.

This sequence joins TRBV11-2 and TRBJ1-3; TRBD1 agrees at 7 bases. In germline, CDR1 is SGHAT, CDR2 FQNNGV. This CDR3 contains 16 residues. The ends lost 2 bases at V and 3 bases at J; junction bases unmatched: 7. For the CDR3, the DNA is TGTGCCAGCAGCTTACGGGGACAGAACAATGGAAACACCATATATTTT. Protein product: CASSLRGQNNGNTIYF. Looking up the rest from reference TRBV11-2 and TRBJ1-3 gives the full variable domain: EAGVAQSPRYKIIEKRQSVAFWCNPISGHATLYWYQQILGQGPKLLIQFQNNGVVDDSQLPKDRFSAERLKGVDSTLKIQPAKLEDSAVYLCASSLRGQNNGNTIYFGEGSWLTVV.

This sequence joins TRBV5-1 and TRBJ2-1; no clear D gene. Germline V gene lookup returns CDR1 SGHRS and CDR2 YFSETQ. This CDR3 region has 16 residues. Between the trimmed V and J ends, which lost 4 bases and 2 bases, there was a span of 16 bases. CDR3 DNA: TGCGCCAGCAGCCTGTCTGATGCCCCTACCTACAATGAGCAGTTCTTC. Translating it yields CASSLSDAPTYNEQFF.

This clone was seen only once. The rearrangement uses TRBV5-1 and TRBJ2-2; 12 nucleotides align to TRBD2. V lost 5 bases to trimming and J lost 4 bases; unmatched junction nucleotides: 6. This CDR3 has 16 amino acids. Germline V lookup: CDR1 SGHRS, CDR2 YFSETQ. The CDR3 protein is CASRKTSGSPTGELFF. The CDR3 coding sequence is TGCGCCAGCAGGAAGACTAGCGGGAGCCCCACCGGGGAGCTGTTTTTT.

The chain employs TRBV7-8 and TRBJ2-2; the D gene is possibly TRBD2 (6 bases). The CDR3 contains 16 residues. CDR1 and CDR2 from the germline V gene are SGHVS and FQNEAQ. V was shortened by 1 base and J by 4 bases, with 13 bases between the two germline ends. The CDR3 is CASSLGGVSVTGELFF. Here the CDR3 DNA reads TGTGCCAGCAGCTTAGGGGGGGTATCTGTCACCGGGGAGCTGTTTTTT. Full variable domain (rest looked up from reference TRBV7-8 and TRBJ2-2): GAGVSQSPRYKVAKRGQDVALRCDPISGHVSLFWYQQALGQGPEFLTYFQNEAQLDKSGLPSDRFFAERPEGSVSTLKIQRTQQEDSAVYLCASSLGGVSVTGELFFGEGSRLTVL.

V is TRBV27 and J is TRBJ1-5; 7 bases match TRBD1. The trim removed 5 bases at V and 7 bases at J, leaving 11 bases unmatched. Germline values: CDR1 MNHEY, CDR2 SMNVEV (reference sequence). This CDR3 region has 15 residues. As DNA, the CDR3 is TGTGCCAGCAGTCAGGCCCGGGACAGTCAGCAGCCCCAGCATTTT. Translation gives CASSQARDSQQPQHF.

This clone was seen once. The rearrangement links TRBV6-1 to TRBJ2-3, with 16 bases identical to TRBD2. Germline V gives CDR1 MNHNS, CDR2 SASEGT. Trimming at V came to 3 bases and at J to 8 bases, leaving 5 bases not matched to a gene. The CDR3 length is 16 residues. In DNA, the CDR3 is TGTGCCAGCAGTGAGGGACTAGCGGGAGGGGGATCTACGCAGTATTTT. It translates to CASSEGLAGGGSTQYF.

The chain has TRBV7-9 and TRBJ2-1; 7 bases are shared with TRBD2. Germline V gives CDR1 SEHNR, CDR2 FQNEAQ (reference sequence). Unmatched junction bases numbered 10, after V lost 5 bases and J lost 0 bases. This CDR3 has 17 amino acids. CDR3 bases: TGTGCCAGCAGCCCCCGGGAGGCCTCGAGCTCCTACAATGAGCAGTTCTTC. Translating it yields CASSPREASSSYNEQFF.

The chain employs TRBV10-3 and TRBJ2-1; 14 nucleotides line up with TRBD2. V was pared by 3 bases and J by 7 bases, with 5 bases of the junction left unmatched. The germline CDR1 and CDR2 sequences are ENHRY and SYGVKD. The CDR3 spans 16 residues. CDR3 amino acids: CAISDGTSGSRNEQFF. DNA for the CDR3: TGTGCCATCAGTGATGGGACTAGCGGGAGTAGGAATGAGCAGTTCTTC.

The chain has TRBV7-9 and TRBJ2-7, with TRBD2 identical over 7 bases. The CDR3 is 14 residues long. Trimming removed 4 bases from V and 6 bases from J; junction bases left unmatched: 9. Germline CDR1 reads SEHNR; CDR2 reads FQNEAQ (reference sequence). In nucleotides, the CDR3 is TGTGCCAGCAGCTCAAGGGGAGGGGTTGGCGAGCAGTACTTC. Its protein product is CASSSRGGVGEQYF. Variable domain in full (rest from reference TRBV7-9 and TRBJ2-7): DTGVSQNPRHKITKRGQNVTFRCDPISEHNRLYWYRQTLGQGPEFLTYFQNEAQLEKSRLLSDRFSAERPKGSFSTLEIQRTEQGDSAMYLCASSSRGGVGEQYFGPGTRLTVT.

The V gene is TRBV5-1, the J gene TRBJ2-1; 9 positions agree with TRBD1. The germline V gene encodes CDR1 SGHRS and CDR2 YFSETQ. The CDR3 covers 14 residues. V was clipped by 6 bases and J by 7 bases; unmatched bases: 8. CDR3 sequence reads: CASTSQGARNEQFF. The CDR3 DNA reads as TGCGCCAGCACATCACAGGGGGCGCGTAATGAGCAGTTCTTC.

J is TRBJ2-7 and V is TRBV6-1; D may be TRBD2 (5 bases). This CDR3 is 13 amino acids long. The V end lost 4 bases, the J end lost 4 bases, and 11 bases lay between the germline ends. Germline assignment: CDR1 MNHNS and CDR2 SASEGT. The CDR3 loop is CASSGVLAYEQYF. The CDR3 region has the DNA TGTGCCAGCAGTGGGGTTCTAGCTTACGAGCAGTACTTC.

The V and J genes are TRBV7-6 and TRBJ2-3, with D possibly matching TRBD2 (6 bases). Germline V CDR1 and CDR2: SGHVS, FNYEAQ. Trimming removed 4 bases from V and 3 bases from J, with 8 bases in between. This CDR3 has 13 amino acids. CDR3 region: CASSYGGTDTQYF. In DNA, the CDR3 is TGTGCCAGCAGCTACGGGGGTACAGATACGCAGTATTTT.

The chain joins TRBV28 to TRBJ2-7, with a weak D call TRBD2 (6 bases). Germline V gene sequence: CDR1 MDHEN, CDR2 SYDVKM. The germline V and J ends were trimmed by 3 bases and 6 bases, with 9 bases remaining between them. The CDR3 has 12 residues. The CDR3 region is CASSFWGGEQYF. The CDR3 DNA is TGTGCCAGCAGTTTTTGGGGAGGCGAGCAGTACTTC.

The CDR3 is CASSGQISTDTQYF. The DNA for the CDR3 is TGTGCCAGCAGTGGACAGATTAGCACAGATACGCAGTATTTT. The chain combines TRBV25-1 with TRBJ2-3; D may be TRBD1 (5 bases). The CDR3 has 14 amino acids. Trimming removed 4 bases at V and 0 bases at J, with 8 bases between. The V gene's germline CDR1 is MGHDK and CDR2 SYGVNS.

This rearrangement joins TRBV7-2 to TRBJ2-7, with 11 nucleotides matching TRBD2. The V and J ends lost 5 bases and 1 base, in that order; junction bases with no gene match: 4. In germline, CDR1 is SGHTA, CDR2 FQGNSA. CDR3 length: 15 residues. This CDR3 is CASSETSGRSYEQYF. In DNA form, the CDR3 reads TGTGCCAGCAGCGAAACTAGCGGGAGATCCTACGAGCAGTACTTC.

V is TRBV7-3 and J is TRBJ2-2; TRBD1 matches at 9 bases. The CDR3 is made up of 14 amino acids. Germline values: CDR1 SGHTA, CDR2 FQGTGA. Trimming cost V 2 bases and J 5 bases; bases outside gene matches: 0. CDR3 bases: TGTGCCAGCAGCTTAGACAGGGGGACCGGGGAGCTGTTTTTT. Amino acids: CASSLDRGTGELFF.

This clone was seen a single time. The rearrangement links TRBV5-1 to TRBJ2-7; possibly TRBD2 for D (6 bases). This CDR3 contains 14 residues. V shed 4 bases and J shed 2 bases, with 13 bases lying between them. Germline values: CDR1 SGHRS, CDR2 YFSETQ. CDR3 region: CASSLTWGAYEQYF. Written as DNA, the CDR3 is TGCGCCAGCAGCCTGACTTGGGGGGCCTACGAGCAGTACTTC.

This chain links TRBV6-1 with TRBJ1-3; D unresolved. Germline V gene lookup returns CDR1 MNHNS and CDR2 SASEGT. Trimming cost V 1 base and J 0 bases, with 4 bases left between them. The CDR3 is 14 residues long. The CDR3 protein is CASSEGSSGNTIYF. The CDR3 DNA is TGTGCCAGCAGTGAAGGGAGCTCTGGAAACACCATATATTTT.

The chain has TRBV4-1 and TRBJ1-1; TRBD1 matches at 7 bases. The CDR3 has 15 residues. The germline gives CDR1 MGHRA, CDR2 YSYEKL. Trimming removed 3 bases from V and 3 bases from J; junction bases left unmatched: 7. The CDR3 sequence is CASSQPGQGDTEAFF. The DNA of the CDR3 is TGCGCCAGCAGCCAGCCTGGGCAGGGGGACACTGAAGCTTTCTTT.

The chain recombines TRBV19 with TRBJ2-7, with 7 bases identical to TRBD2. The CDR3 contains 13 residues. The V segment lost 9 bases and the J segment 2 bases; nucleotides outside the gene matches: 7. Germline V gene sequence: CDR1 LNHDA, CDR2 SQIVND (reference sequence). The chain's CDR3 is CASSAGPTYEQYF. CDR3 in DNA: TGTGCCAGCTCAGCGGGACCGACCTACGAGCAGTACTTC.